These 7 T cell receptor beta chains were sequenced from one sample in a study of T cell responses to AZD1222 COVID-19 vaccine. The table came from immunoSEQ multiplex PCR; TCRdb's copy has only in-frame clones and leaves some out. The sample shows over 110,000 clones, roughly 90% of them seen only once. This material consisted of peripheral blood, taken 28 days after the second AZD1222 dose. These receptors came from an adult who received the AZD1222 COVID-19 vaccine.

The V and J genes are TRBV7-3 and TRBJ2-3, with D hard to call. V gave up 9 bases and J gave up 2 bases, with 18 bases separating them. Germline V lookup: CDR1 SGHTA, CDR2 FQGTGA. This CDR3 is built from 15 residues. CDR3 residues: CASQLTRSSTDTQYF. CDR3 nucleotide sequence: TGTGCCAGTCAGCTTACCCGATCATCCACAGATACGCAGTATTTT.

The chain joins TRBV7-2 to TRBJ1-2, with 8 bases fitting TRBD1. Looked up from germline, CDR1 is SGHTA and CDR2 is FQGNSA. This CDR3 comprises 14 residues. V was pared by 1 base and J by 8 bases, with 6 bases of the junction left unmatched. This CDR3 reads CASSLGGTGGGYTF. The DNA of the CDR3 is TGTGCCAGCAGCTTAGGAGGGACAGGCGGGGGCTACACCTTC.

The chain carries TRBV7-9 and TRBJ1-6; a possible D gene is TRBD1 (5 bases). This CDR3 has 15 residues. Germline CDR1 reads SEHNR; CDR2 reads FQNEAQ (reference sequence). V gave up 3 bases and J gave up 7 bases, with 13 bases separating them. In DNA form, the CDR3 reads TGTGCCAGCAGCTTGGGGACTACGGAAAATTCACCCCTCCACTTT. This encodes CASSLGTTENSPLHF.

In its sample, this clone was seen a few times. The rearrangement links TRBV5-1 to TRBJ2-2, with TRBD2 identical over 11 bases. The V and J ends lost 2 bases and 1 base, in that order; junction bases with no gene match: 13. CDR3 length: 20 residues. Germline lookup yields CDR1 SGHRS and CDR2 YFSETQ. The CDR3 DNA is TGCGCCAGCAGCTTCTTTCCCGCGGGACTAGCGGCTGAGAACACCGGGGAGCTGTTTTTT. It specifies CASSFFPAGLAAENTGELFF.

The gene calls are TRBV7-8 and TRBJ2-1; a possible D gene is TRBD1 (5 bases). CDR3 length equals 13 residues. V lost 4 bases and J 12 bases, leaving 16 bases between the germline ends. Germline V lookup: CDR1 SGHVS, CDR2 FQNEAQ. The DNA for the CDR3 is TGTGCCAGCAGCTCCGGCCCGTTCACAGGGCAGTTCTTC. Translated, it gives CASSSGPFTGQFF.

This rearrangement joins TRBV5-1 to TRBJ2-1, with no clear D. CDR1 is SGHRS and CDR2 is YFSETQ in the germline V gene. This CDR3 spans 15 amino acids. Trimming took 0 bases from V and 0 from J, leaving 7 bases between them. The CDR3 reads CASSLVDSSYNEQFF. The CDR3 region has the DNA TGCGCCAGCAGCTTGGTGGATAGCTCCTACAATGAGCAGTTCTTC.

The CDR3 here is CASSRTGLNQPQHF. The CDR3 bases are TGTGCCAGCAGCCGGACAGGGTTAAATCAGCCCCAGCATTTT. V usage is TRBV7-9 and J usage is TRBJ1-5; 8 bases map to TRBD1. The junction had 4 bases not matched to a gene; V was cut back by 5 bases and J by 4 bases. The germline gives CDR1 SEHNR, CDR2 FQNEAQ (reference sequence). The CDR3 runs to 14 residues. Full variable domain (remainder filled in from reference TRBV7-9 and TRBJ1-5): DTGVSQNPRHKITKRGQNVTFRCDPISEHNRLYWYRQTLGQGPEFLTYFQNEAQLEKSRLLSDRFSAERPKGSFSTLEIQRTEQGDSAMYLCASSRTGLNQPQHFGDGTRLSIL.